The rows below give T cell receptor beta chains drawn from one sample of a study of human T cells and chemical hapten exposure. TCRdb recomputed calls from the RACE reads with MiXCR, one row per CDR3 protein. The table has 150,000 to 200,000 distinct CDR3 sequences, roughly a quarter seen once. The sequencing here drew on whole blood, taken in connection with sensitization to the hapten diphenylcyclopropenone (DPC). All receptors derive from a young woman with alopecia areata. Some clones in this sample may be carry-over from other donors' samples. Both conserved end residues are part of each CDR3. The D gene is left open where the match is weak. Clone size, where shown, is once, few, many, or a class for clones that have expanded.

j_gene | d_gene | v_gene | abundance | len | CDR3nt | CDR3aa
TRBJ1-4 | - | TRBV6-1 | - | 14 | TGTGCCAGCAGTCGCGACAGAGCTAATGAAAAACTGTTTTTT | CASSRDRANEKLFF
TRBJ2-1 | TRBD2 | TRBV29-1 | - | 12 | TGCAGCGTTGCGACTAGCGGGATTGAGCAGTTCTTC | CSVATSGIEQFF
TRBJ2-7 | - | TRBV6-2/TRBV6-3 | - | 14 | TGTGCCAGCAACCGACTTAGCGGTCCCTACGAGCAGTACTTC | CASNRLSGPYEQYF
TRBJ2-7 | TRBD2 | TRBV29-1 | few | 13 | TGCAGCGTTGAGGGGGAGGGCCCCCACGAGCAGTACTTC | CSVEGEGPHEQYF
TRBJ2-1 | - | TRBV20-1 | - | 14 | TGCAGTGCTAGCGGGATTTATGCGGGGAATGAGCAGTTCTTC | CSASGIYAGNEQFF
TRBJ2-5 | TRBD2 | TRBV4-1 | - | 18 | TGCGCCAGCAGCCTCTTACTAGCGGGGGGGCCCCTACAAGAGACCCAGTACTTC | CASSLLLAGGPLQETQYF
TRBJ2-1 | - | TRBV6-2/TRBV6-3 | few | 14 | TGTGCCAGCATAAAGTTCCAGGGAGGCAATGAGCAGTTCTTC | CASIKFQGGNEQFF
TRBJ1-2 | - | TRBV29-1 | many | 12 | TGCAGCGTGCTAGGGGGTGACTATGGCTACACCTTC | CSVLGGDYGYTF
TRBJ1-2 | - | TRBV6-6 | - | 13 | TGTGCCAGCAGTATACAGAGCTCCTTCGGCTACACCTTC | CASSIQSSFGYTF
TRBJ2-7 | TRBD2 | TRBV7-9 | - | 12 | TGTGCCAGCAGCCGGGACTATCACGAGCAGTACTTC | CASSRDYHEQYF
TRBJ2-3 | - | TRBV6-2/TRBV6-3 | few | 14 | TGTGCCAGCAGTTGGGAGTCTAGCACAGATACGCAGTATTTT | CASSWESSTDTQYF
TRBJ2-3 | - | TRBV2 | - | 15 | TGTGCCAGCAGTGAACGCCCCGTCCTCACAGATACGCAGTATTTT | CASSERPVLTDTQYF
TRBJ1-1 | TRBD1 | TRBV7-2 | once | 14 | TGTGCCAGCAGCTCGCCGGGACAGGGGAAGGAAGCTTTCTTT | CASSSPGQGKEAFF
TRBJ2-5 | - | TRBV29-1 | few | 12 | TGCAGCGTTGACCAGGGAAAAGAGACCCAGTACTTC | CSVDQGKETQYF
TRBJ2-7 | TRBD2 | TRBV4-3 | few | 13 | TGCGCCAGCAGCCTGGGGGGGAGTGGGGAGCAGTACTTC | CASSLGGSGEQYF
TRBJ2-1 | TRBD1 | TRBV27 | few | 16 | TGTGCCAGCAGTTCGCCCGGGACAGACCTATACAATGAGCAGTTCTTC | CASSSPGTDLYNEQFF
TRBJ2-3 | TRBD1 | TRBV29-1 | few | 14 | TGCACCACAACCGGGACAGGGGCCGCAGATACGCAGTATTTT | CTTTGTGAADTQYF
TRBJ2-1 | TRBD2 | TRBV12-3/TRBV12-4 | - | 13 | TGTGCCAGCAGTGTCGGACTAGAGGTTGAGCAGTTCTTC | CASSVGLEVEQFF
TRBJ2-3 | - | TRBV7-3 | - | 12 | TGTGCCAGCAGCTTAAAAGGGAATACGCAGTATTTT | CASSLKGNTQYF
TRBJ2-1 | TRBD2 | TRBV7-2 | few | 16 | TGTGCCAGCAGCTTATTAAGCGGGAGCTCCTACAATGAGCAGTTCTTC | CASSLLSGSSYNEQFF
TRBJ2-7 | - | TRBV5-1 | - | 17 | TGCGCCAGCAGCCCCCCTAATCCCGACAGGACCTCCTACGAGCAGTACTTC | CASSPPNPDRTSYEQYF
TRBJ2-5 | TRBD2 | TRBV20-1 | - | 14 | TGCAGTGCGCAGACTAGCGGGGGGCAAGAGACCCAGTACTTC | CSAQTSGGQETQYF
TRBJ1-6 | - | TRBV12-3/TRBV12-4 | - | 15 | TGTGCCAGCGCCCTGACGAGTGGGGGAAATTCACCCCTCCACTTT | CASALTSGGNSPLHF
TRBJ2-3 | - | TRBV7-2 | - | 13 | TGTGCCAGCAGCTTAACCGTGCGGGGATTGCAGTATTTT | CASSLTVRGLQYF
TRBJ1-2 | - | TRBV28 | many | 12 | TGTGCCAGCAGCACAGTCCCATATGGCTACACCTTC | CASSTVPYGYTF
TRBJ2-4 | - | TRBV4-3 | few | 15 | TGCGCCAGCAGCGTGATCTCTCTAGCCAAAAACATTCAGTACTTC | CASSVISLAKNIQYF
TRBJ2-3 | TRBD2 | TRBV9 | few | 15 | TGTGCCAGCAGCTCCACGGGGGGAATCACAGATACGCAGTATTTT | CASSSTGGITDTQYF
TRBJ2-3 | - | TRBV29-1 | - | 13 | TGCAGCGTACTCGACATCTTGGCGGGCCATAGGTATTTT | CSVLDILAGHRYF